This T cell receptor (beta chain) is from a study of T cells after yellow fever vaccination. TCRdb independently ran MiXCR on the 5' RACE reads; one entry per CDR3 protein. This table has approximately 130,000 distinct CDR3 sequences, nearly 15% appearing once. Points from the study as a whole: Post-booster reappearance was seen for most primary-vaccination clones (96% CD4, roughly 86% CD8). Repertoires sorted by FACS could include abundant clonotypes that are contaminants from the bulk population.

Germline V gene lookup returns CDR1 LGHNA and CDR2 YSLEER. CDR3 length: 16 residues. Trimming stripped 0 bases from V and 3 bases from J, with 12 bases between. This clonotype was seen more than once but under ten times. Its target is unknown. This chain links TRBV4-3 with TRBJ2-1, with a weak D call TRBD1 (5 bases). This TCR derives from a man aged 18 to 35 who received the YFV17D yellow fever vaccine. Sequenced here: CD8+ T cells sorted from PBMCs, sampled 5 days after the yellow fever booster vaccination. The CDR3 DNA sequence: TGCGCCAGCAGCCAAGACTCGACAGCCATCTACAATGAGCAGTTCTTC. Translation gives CASSQDSTAIYNEQFF.